This T cell receptor beta chain is drawn from a study of CD8 T cells in ankylosing spondylitis. Study findings and constraints: Some motif variants had been reported before (in reactive arthritis synovial fluid and blood). Typical of ankylosing spondylitis blood, it appeared, was a TCR beta motif of roughly eight highly homologous variants. Clones linked to disease, bearing a CD8+ phenotype, were relatively rare in peripheral blood.

There are 15 residues in the CDR3. V dropped 6 bases and J dropped 1 base, with 13 bases sitting between them. For TCR beta, libraries came from quantitative 5'-RACE with molecular barcodes. TCRdb processed the 5' RACE reads anew with MiXCR; each CDR3 protein has one entry. The top ten clones hold approximately 0.5% of a sample with some 840,000 distinct CDR3 sequences, about an eighth of them seen once. This clonotype was seen at least ten times. No antigen is known for it. The receptor comes from a male donor with ankylosing spondylitis. The sample taken for sequencing was blood, either unsorted or a sorted T cell fraction (not recorded which). The V gene is TRBV12-3 or TRBV12-4, the J gene TRBJ2-1; D perhaps matches TRBD1 (5 bases). The CDR3 DNA reads TGTGCCAGCAGGCCCAGGGCGGAGTCCTACAATGAGCAGTTCTTC. It yields the protein CASRPRAESYNEQFF.